The TCR beta chain under discussion was sequenced for a study of cytomegalovirus exposure and HLA in healthy donors. Looking at the study overall: The 100 to 150 validation repertoires and the 650 to 850 first-cohort repertoires shared a platform, a later analysis reported. General study points: Researchers catalogued about 150 TCR beta chains as cytomegalovirus-associated. The study found most TCR sequences rare, yet found some public TCRs in many donors.

The CDR3 loop spans 13 amino acids. Germline CDR1 and CDR2: ENHRY and SYGVKD. V dropped 6 bases and J dropped 7; count of bases not matched to a gene: 9. Only in-frame clones appear in the TCRdb table, and some are missing; sequencing was by immunoSEQ multiplex PCR. The sample lists 150,000 to 200,000 clones, approximately 88% occurring once. As to this clone: Antigen specificity is unknown.

This sequence was found in a young man in good health and CMV-seropositive. Sequenced: PBMCs. This chain links TRBV10-3 with TRBJ2-7, with 7 bases fitting TRBD1. CDR3 loop: CAIRRGQVREQYF. For the CDR3, the DNA is TGTGCCATCAGGAGGGGGCAAGTAAGGGAGCAGTACTTC.